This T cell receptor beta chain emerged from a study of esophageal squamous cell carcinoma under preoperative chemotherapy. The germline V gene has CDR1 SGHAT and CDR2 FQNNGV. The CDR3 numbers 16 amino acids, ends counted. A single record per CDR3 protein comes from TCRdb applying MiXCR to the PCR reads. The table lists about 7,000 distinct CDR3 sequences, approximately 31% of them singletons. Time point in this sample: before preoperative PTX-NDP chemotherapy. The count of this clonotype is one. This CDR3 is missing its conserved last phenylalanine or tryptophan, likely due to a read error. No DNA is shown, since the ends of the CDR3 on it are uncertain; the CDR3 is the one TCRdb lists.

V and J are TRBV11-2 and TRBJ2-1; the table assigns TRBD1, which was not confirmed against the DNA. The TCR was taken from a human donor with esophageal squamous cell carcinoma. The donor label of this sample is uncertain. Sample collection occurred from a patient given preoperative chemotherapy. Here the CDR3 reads CASGRGHRGNGDIQLC.